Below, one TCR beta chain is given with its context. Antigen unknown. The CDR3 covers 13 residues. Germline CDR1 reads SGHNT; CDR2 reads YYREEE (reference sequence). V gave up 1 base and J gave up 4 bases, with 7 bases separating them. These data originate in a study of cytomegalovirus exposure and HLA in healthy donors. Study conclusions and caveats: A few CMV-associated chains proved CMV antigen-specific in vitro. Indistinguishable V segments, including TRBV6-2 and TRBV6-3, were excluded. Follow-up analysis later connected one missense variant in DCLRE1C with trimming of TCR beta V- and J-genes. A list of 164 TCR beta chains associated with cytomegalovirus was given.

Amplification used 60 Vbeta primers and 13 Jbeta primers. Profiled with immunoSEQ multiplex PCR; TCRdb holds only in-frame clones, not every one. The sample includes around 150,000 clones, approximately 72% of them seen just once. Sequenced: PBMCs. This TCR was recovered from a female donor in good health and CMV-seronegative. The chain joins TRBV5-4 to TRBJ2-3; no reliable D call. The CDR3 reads CASSLRGPDTQYF. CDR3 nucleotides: TGTGCCAGCAGCTTGCGTGGGCCAGATACGCAGTATTTT. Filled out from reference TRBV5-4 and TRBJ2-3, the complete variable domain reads ETGVTQSPTHLIKTRGQQVTLRCSSQSGHNTVSWYQQALGQGPQFIFQYYREEENGRGNFPPRFSGLQFPNYSSELNVNALELDDSALYLCASSLRGPDTQYFGPGTRLTVL.